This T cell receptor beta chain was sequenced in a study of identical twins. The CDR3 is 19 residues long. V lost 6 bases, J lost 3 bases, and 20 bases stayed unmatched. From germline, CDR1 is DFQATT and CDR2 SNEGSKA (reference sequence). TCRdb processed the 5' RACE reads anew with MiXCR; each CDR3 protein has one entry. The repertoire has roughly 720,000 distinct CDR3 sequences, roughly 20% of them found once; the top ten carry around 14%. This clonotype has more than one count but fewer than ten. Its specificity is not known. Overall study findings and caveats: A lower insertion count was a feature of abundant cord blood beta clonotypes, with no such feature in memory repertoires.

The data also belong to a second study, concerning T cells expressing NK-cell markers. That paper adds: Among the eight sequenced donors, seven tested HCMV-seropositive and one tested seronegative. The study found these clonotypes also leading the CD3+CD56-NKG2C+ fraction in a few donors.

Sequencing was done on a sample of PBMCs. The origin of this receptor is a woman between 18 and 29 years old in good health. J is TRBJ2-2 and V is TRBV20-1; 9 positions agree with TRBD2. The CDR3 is CSARSGLAGPTPYTGELFF. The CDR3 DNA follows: TGCAGTGCCCGATCGGGGCTAGCGGGACCCACGCCGTACACCGGGGAGCTGTTTTTT.